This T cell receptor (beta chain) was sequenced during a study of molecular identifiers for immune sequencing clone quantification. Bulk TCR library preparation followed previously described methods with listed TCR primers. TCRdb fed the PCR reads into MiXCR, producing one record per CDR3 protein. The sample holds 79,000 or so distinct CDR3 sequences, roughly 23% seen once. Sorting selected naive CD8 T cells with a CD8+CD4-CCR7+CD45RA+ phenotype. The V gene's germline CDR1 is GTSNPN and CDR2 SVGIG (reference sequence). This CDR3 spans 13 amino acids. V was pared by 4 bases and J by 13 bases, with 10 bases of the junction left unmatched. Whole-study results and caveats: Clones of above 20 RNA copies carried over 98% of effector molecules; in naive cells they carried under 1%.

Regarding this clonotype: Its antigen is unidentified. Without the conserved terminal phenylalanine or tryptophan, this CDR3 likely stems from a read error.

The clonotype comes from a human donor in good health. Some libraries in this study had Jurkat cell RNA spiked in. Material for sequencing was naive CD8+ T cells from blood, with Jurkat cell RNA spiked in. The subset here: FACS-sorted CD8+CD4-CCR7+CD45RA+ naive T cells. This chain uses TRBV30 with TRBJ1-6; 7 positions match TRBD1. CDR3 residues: CAWTPTGQLPLHI. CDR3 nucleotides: TGTGCCTGGACCCCGACGGGACAGCTCCCCCTCCACATT.